A single T cell receptor beta chain is shown here with its context. Its antigen remains unidentified. The PCR employed 60 Vbeta primers together with 13 Jbeta primers. Sequencing used immunoSEQ multiplex PCR; TCRdb keeps in-frame clones, though not all of them. This repertoire shows some 170,000 clones, 70% to 85% found once; its top ten account for more than 3.5%. The CDR3 loop spans 15 amino acids. V lost 2 bases, J lost 9 bases, and 7 bases stayed unmatched. Germline V gene lookup returns CDR1 SGHRS and CDR2 YFSETQ. These data are taken from a study of cytomegalovirus exposure and HLA in healthy donors. About the research overall: One earlier analysis, a look at 150 million to 200 million T cells, found some 100 million unique TCR beta sequences. Around 76% of roughly 400 genotyped donors fell in the Caucasian-associated ancestry cluster. Overall study results and limits: According to an earlier analysis, most TCR beta V segments yielded productive rearrangements about 87% or about 30% of the time. A later analysis, which compared TCR beta chains of equal frequency, found the HLA-associated ones more clonally expanded.

The sequencing input was PBMCs. This receptor was taken from a man under 40 in good health and CMV-seropositive. The chain is built from TRBV5-1 and TRBJ1-6; the match to TRBD1 covers 8 bases. The DNA of the CDR3 is TGCGCCAGCAGCTTTACCGGGACAGGAATTTCACCCCTCCACTTT. This gives the protein CASSFTGTGISPLHF.